This T cell receptor (beta chain) was recorded in a study of human T cells and chemical hapten exposure. One entry per CDR3 protein, called by TCRdb with MiXCR from the RACE reads. The sample includes 90,000 to 110,000 distinct CDR3 sequences, roughly 9% of them seen just once. This CDR3 has 14 residues. The V end lost 5 bases, the J end lost 7 bases, and 15 bases lay between the germline ends. Germline CDR1 is SEHNR and CDR2 is FQNEAQ (reference sequence). Time point denoted: patch test 2, 6 weeks after DPC sensitization. Noted treatment: therapeutic diphenylcyclopropenone sensitization with weekly scalp DPC.

The specimen was whole blood, collected in connection with sensitization to the hapten diphenylcyclopropenone (DPC). The source is a middle-aged woman with alopecia areata. Some clones in this sample may be carry-over from other donors' samples. This sequence joins TRBV7-9 and TRBJ1-5, with D maybe TRBD1 (6 bases). The CDR3 bases are TGTGCCAGCAGCCCGGCAGGGGCCTCGCAGCCCCAGCATTTT. Amino acids: CASSPAGASQPQHF.